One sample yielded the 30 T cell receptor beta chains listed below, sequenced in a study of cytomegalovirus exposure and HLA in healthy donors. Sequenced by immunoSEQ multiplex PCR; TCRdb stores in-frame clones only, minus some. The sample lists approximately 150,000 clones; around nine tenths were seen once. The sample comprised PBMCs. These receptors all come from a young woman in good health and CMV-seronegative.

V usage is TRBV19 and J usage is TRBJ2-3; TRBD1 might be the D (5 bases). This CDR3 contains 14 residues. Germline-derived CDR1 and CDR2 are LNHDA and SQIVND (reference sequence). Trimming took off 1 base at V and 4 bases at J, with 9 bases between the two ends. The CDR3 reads CASSIGRVADTQYF. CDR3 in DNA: TGTGCCAGTAGTATAGGCAGGGTTGCAGATACGCAGTATTTT.

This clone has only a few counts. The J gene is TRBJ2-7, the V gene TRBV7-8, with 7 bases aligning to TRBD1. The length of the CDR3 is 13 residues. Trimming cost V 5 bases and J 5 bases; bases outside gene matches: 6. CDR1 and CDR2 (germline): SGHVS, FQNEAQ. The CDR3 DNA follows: TGTGCCAGCAGCCCTGACAGGGTAGACGAGCAGTACTTC. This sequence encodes CASSPDRVDEQYF.

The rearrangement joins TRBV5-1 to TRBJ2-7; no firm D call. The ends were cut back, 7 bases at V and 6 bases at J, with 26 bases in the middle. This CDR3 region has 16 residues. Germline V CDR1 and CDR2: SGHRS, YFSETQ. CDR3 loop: CASVPWAPRSISEQYF. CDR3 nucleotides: TGCGCCAGCGTGCCTTGGGCCCCGCGTTCCATTTCCGAGCAGTACTTC. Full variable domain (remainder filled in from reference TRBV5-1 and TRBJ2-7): KAGVTQTPRYLIKTRGQQVTLSCSPISGHRSVSWYQQTPGQGLQFLFEYFSETQRNKGNFPGRFSGRQFSNSRSEMNVSTLELGDSALYLCASVPWAPRSISEQYFGPGTRLTVT.

CDR3 nucleotide sequence: TGTGCCATCAATCGAGACAGGGAGGTATCCTACGAGCAGTACTTC. Its protein is CAINRDREVSYEQYF. This chain connects TRBV10-3 to TRBJ2-7; possible D gene TRBD1, 7 bases. The CDR3 runs to 15 residues. V was pared by 7 bases and J by 1 base, with 17 bases between. In germline, CDR1 is ENHRY, CDR2 SYGVKD.

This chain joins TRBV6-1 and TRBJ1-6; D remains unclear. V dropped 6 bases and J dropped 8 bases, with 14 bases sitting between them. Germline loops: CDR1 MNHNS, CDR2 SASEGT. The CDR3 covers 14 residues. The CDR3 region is CASRVPGLDSPLHF. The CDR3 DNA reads TGTGCCAGCAGGGTCCCCGGGTTGGATTCACCCCTCCACTTT.

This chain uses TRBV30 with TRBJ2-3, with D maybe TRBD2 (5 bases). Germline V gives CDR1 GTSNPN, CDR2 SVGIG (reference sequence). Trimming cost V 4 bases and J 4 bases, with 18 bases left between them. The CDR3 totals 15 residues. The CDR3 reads CAWTFGVPRADTQYF. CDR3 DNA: TGTGCCTGGACTTTCGGGGTCCCGCGGGCAGATACGCAGTATTTT.

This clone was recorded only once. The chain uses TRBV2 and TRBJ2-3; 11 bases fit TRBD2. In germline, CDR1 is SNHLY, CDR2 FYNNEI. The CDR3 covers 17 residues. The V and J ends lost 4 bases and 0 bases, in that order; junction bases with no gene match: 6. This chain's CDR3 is CASSGLAGTASTDTQYF. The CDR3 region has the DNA TGTGCCAGCAGTGGACTAGCGGGAACCGCTAGCACAGATACGCAGTATTTT. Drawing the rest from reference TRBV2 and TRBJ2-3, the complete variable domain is EPEVTQTPSHQVTQMGQEVILRCVPISNHLYFYWYRQILGQKVEFLVSFYNNEISEKSEIFDDQFSVERPDGSNFTLKIRSTKLEDSAMYFCASSGLAGTASTDTQYFGPGTRLTVL.

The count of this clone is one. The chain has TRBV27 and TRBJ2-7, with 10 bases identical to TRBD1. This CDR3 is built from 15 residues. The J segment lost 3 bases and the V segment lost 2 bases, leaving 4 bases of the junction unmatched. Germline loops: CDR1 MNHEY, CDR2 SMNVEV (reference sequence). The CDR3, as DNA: TGTGCCAGCAGTTTAGGGACAGGGGTAGTCTACGAGCAGTACTTC. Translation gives CASSLGTGVVYEQYF.

The CDR3 bases are TGCGCCAGCAGCTTGGGAGGACAGGGTTACACAGATACGCAGTATTTT. Translation: CASSLGGQGYTDTQYF. The J gene is TRBJ2-3, the V gene TRBV5-1; TRBD1 matches 8 bases. There are 16 residues in the CDR3. In germline, CDR1 is SGHRS, CDR2 YFSETQ. The J segment lost 2 bases and the V segment lost 0 bases, leaving 5 bases of the junction unmatched.

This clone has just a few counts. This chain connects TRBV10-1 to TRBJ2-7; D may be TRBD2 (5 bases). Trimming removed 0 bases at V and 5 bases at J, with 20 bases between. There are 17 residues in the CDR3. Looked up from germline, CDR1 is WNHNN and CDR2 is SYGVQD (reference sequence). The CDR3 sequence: CASSESRASLSSNEQYF. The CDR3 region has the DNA TGCGCCAGCAGTGAGTCAAGAGCTAGCCTGAGCTCTAACGAGCAGTACTTC.

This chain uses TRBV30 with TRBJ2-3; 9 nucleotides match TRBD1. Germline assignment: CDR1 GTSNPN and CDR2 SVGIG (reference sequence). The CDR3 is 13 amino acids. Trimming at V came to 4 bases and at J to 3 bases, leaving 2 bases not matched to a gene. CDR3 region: CAWTTGGTDTQYF. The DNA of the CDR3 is TGTGCCTGGACGACAGGGGGGACAGATACGCAGTATTTT.

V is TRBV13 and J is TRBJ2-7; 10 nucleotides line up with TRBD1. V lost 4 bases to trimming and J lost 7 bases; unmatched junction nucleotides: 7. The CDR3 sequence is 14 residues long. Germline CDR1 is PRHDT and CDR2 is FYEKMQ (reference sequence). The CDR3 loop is CASSSRDRGREQYF. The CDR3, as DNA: TGTGCCAGCAGCTCACGGGACAGGGGAAGGGAGCAGTACTTC.

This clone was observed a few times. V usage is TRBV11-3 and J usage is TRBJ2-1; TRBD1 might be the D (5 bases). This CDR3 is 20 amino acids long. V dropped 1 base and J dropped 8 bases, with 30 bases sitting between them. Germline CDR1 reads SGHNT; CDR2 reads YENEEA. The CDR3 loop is CASSLGRPGNSQNQVDEQFF. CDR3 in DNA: TGTGCCAGCAGCTTAGGGCGGCCAGGGAACTCACAGAACCAAGTCGATGAGCAGTTCTTC.

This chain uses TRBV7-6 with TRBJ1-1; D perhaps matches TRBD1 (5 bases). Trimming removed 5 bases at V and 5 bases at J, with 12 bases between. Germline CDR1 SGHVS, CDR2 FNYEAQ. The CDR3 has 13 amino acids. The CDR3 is CASSRTGGTEAFF. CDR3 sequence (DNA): TGTGCCAGCAGCCGGACGGGGGGGACTGAAGCTTTCTTT.

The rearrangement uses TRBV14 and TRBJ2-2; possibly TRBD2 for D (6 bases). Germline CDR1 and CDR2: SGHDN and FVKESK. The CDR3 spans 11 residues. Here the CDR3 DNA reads TGTGGGACTACGAACACCGGGGAGCTGTTTTTT. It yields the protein CGTTNTGELFF.

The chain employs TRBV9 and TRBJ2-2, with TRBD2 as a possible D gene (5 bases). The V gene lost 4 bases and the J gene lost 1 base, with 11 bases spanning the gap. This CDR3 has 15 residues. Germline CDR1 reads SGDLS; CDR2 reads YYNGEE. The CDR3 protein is CASSTIGVNTGELFF. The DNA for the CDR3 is TGTGCCAGCAGCACCATCGGGGTGAACACCGGGGAGCTGTTTTTT.

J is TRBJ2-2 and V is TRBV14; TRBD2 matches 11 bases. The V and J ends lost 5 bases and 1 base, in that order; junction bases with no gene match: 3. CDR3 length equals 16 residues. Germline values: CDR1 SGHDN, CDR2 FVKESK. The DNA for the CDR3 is TGTGCCAGCAGCGGCCTAGCGGGGGGGAACACCGGGGAGCTGTTTTTT. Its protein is CASSGLAGGNTGELFF.

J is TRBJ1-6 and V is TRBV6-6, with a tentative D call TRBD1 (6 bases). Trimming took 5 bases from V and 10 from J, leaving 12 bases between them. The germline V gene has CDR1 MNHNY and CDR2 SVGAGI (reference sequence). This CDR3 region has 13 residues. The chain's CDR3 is CASSPYRDSPLHF. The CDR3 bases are TGTGCCAGCAGTCCTTACAGGGACTCACCCCTCCACTTT.

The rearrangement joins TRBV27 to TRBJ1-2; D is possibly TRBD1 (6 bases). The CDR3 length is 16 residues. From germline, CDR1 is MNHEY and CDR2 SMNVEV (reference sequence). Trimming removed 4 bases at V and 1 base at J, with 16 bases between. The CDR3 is CASSSPRTGLNYGYTF. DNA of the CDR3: TGTGCCAGCAGTTCCCCTAGAACAGGGCTTAACTATGGCTACACCTTC.

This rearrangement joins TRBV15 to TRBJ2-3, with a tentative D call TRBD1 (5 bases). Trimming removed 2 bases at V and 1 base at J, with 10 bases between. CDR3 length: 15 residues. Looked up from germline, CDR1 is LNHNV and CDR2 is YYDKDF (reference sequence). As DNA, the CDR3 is TGTGCCACCAGCAGATCCTGGGGCGGCACAGATACGCAGTATTTT. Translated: CATSRSWGGTDTQYF.

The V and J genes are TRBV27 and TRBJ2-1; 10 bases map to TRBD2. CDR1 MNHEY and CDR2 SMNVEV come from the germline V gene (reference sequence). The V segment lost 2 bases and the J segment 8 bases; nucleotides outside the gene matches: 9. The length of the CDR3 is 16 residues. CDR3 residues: CASSLDSGGRLDEQFF. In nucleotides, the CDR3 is TGTGCCAGCAGTTTAGATAGCGGGGGGCGCCTCGATGAGCAGTTCTTC.

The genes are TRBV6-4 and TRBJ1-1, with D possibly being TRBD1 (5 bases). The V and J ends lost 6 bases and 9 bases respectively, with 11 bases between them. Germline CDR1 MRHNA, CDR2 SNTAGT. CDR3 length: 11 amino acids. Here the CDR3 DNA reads TGTGCCAGCAGAACGATGGACAAAGCTTTCTTT. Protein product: CASRTMDKAFF.

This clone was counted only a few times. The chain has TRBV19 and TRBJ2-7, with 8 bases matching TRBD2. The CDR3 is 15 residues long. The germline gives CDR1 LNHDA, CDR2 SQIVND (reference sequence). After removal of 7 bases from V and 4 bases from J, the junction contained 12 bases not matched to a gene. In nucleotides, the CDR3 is TGTGCCAGTAAACCTAGAGCGGGGGACTGGTACGAGCAGTACTTC. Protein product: CASKPRAGDWYEQYF.

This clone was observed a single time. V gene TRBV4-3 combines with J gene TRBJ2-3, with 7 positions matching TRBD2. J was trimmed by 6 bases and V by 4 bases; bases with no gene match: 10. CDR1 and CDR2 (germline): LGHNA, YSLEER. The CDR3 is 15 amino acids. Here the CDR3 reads CASSPGGVGGDTQYF. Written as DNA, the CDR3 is TGCGCCAGCAGCCCAGGAGGGGTGGGGGGGGATACGCAGTATTTT.

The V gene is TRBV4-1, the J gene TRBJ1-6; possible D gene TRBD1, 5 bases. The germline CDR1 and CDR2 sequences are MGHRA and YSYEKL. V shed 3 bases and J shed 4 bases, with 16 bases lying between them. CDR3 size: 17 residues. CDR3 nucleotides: TGCGCCAGCAGCCAGGTGCGGGGGATGGGGTATAATTCACCCCTCCACTTT. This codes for CASSQVRGMGYNSPLHF.

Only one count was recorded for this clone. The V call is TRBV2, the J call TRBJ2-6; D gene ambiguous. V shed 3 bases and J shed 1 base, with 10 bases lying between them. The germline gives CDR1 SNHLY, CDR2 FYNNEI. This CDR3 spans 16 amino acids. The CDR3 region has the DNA TGTGCCAGCAGTGAGAGTGGTCTTTCTGGGGCCAACGTCCTGACTTTC. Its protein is CASSESGLSGANVLTF.

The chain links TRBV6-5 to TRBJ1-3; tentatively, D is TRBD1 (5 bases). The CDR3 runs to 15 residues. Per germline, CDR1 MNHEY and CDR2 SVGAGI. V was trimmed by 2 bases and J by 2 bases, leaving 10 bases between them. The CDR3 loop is CASSYVSGPGNTIYF. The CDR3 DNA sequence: TGTGCCAGCAGTTACGTGTCAGGGCCTGGAAACACCATATATTTT.

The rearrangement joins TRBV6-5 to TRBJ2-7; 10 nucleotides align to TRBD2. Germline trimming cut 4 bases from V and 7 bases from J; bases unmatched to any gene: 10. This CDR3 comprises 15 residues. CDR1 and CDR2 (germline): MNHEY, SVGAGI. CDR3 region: CASSFLSGGAGEQYF. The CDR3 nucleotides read TGTGCCAGCAGTTTCCTCAGCGGGGGGGCGGGAGAGCAGTACTTC.

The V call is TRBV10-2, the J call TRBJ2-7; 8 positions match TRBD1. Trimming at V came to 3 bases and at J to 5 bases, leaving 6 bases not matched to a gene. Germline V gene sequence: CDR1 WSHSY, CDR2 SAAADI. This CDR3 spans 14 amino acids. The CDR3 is CASSDLRGQDEQYF. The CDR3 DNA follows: TGCGCCAGCAGTGATCTTAGGGGACAGGACGAGCAGTACTTC.

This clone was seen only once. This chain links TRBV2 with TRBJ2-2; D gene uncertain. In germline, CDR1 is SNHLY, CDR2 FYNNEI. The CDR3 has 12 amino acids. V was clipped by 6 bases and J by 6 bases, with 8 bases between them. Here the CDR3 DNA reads TGTGCCAGCAGAATGGGCGCCGGGGAGCTGTTTTTT. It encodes CASRMGAGELFF.